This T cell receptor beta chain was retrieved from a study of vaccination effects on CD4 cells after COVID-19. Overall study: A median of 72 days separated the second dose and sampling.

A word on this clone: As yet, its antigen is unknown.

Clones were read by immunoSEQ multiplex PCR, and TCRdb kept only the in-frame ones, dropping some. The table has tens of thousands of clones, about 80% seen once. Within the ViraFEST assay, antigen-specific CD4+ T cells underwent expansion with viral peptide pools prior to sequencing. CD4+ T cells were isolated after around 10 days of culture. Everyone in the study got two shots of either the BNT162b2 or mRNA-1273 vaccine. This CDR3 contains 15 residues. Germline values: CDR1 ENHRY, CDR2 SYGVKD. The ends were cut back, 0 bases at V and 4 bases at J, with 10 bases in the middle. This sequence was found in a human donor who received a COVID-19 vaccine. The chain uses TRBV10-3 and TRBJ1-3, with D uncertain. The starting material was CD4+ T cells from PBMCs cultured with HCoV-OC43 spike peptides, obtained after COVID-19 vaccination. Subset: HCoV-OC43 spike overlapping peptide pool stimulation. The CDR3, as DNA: TGTGCCATCAGTGAGTCGTCGGGTGCGGGAAACACCATATATTTT. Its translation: CAISESSGAGNTIYF.